Following are 22 T cell receptor beta chains from one sample sequenced in a study of blood T cell repertoires in COVID-19. Sequenced by immunoSEQ multiplex PCR; TCRdb stores in-frame clones only, minus some. The sample has 120,000 or so clones, less than 75% seen once. The specimen sequenced was peripheral blood. The receptor set was obtained from a human donor with acute or convalescent COVID-19. The donor label of this sample is uncertain.

V is TRBV5-1 and J is TRBJ2-3; perhaps TRBD1 as D (5 bases). Germline loops: CDR1 SGHRS, CDR2 YFSETQ. This CDR3 region has 13 residues. The ends were cut back, 4 bases at V and 4 bases at J, with 10 bases in the middle. CDR3 DNA sequence: TGCGCCAGCAGCACCAGGGCAGCAGATACGCAGTATTTT. Amino acid sequence: CASSTRAADTQYF. The entire variable domain, with the rest obtained from reference TRBV5-1 and TRBJ2-3, is as follows: KAGVTQTPRYLIKTRGQQVTLSCSPISGHRSVSWYQQTPGQGLQFLFEYFSETQRNKGNFPGRFSGRQFSNSRSEMNVSTLELGDSALYLCASSTRAADTQYFGPGTRLTVL.

CDR3 nucleotides: TGTGCCAGCTCCCAGGGACAGGCAAACACTGAAGCTTTCTTT. Translating it yields CASSQGQANTEAFF. The V gene is TRBV18, the J gene TRBJ1-1; the match to TRBD1 covers 8 bases. Germline V lookup: CDR1 KGHSH, CDR2 LQKENI. The V and J ends lost 6 bases and 2 bases, in that order; junction bases with no gene match: 5. This CDR3 spans 14 amino acids. Based on the CDR3 plus reference TRBV18 and TRBJ1-1, the full variable domain is NAGVMQNPRHLVRRRGQEARLRCSPMKGHSHVYWYRQLPEEGLKFMVYLQKENIIDESGMPKERFSAEFPKEGPSILRIQQVVRGDSAAYFCASSQGQANTEAFFGQGTRLTVV.

J is TRBJ2-2 and V is TRBV28; TRBD1 agrees at 9 bases. The CDR3 sequence is 15 residues long. The trim removed 6 bases at V and 4 bases at J, leaving 6 bases unmatched. Germline values: CDR1 MDHEN, CDR2 SYDVKM. Written as DNA, the CDR3 is TGTGCCAGCAGCCCCCCGGACAGGGGCACCGGGGAGCTGTTTTTT. Translation gives CASSPPDRGTGELFF.

The V gene is TRBV11-2, the J gene TRBJ1-4, with D maybe TRBD1 (6 bases). Germline values: CDR1 SGHAT, CDR2 FQNNGV. CDR3 size: 15 residues. V was trimmed by 5 bases and J by 7 bases, leaving 17 bases between them. CDR3 residues: CASSLRGQLGEKLFF. The DNA for the CDR3 is TGTGCCAGCAGCCTCCGCGGACAGTTGGGTGAAAAACTGTTTTTT.

V and J are TRBV5-4 and TRBJ2-5; D gene uncertain. The CDR3 has 13 residues. Trimming pared 4 bases from V and 5 bases from J, leaving 12 bases between. Germline-derived CDR1 and CDR2 are SGHNT and YYREEE (reference sequence). CDR3 region: CASSPYLGETQYF. In DNA form, the CDR3 reads TGTGCCAGCAGCCCTTATCTCGGGGAGACCCAGTACTTC.

The chain employs TRBV6-1 and TRBJ2-2; 13 bases line up with TRBD2. The CDR3 has 15 residues. Germline-derived CDR1 and CDR2 are MNHNS and SASEGT. J gave up 5 bases and V 3 bases, and 0 bases lay outside the gene matches. The CDR3 DNA reads as TGTGCCAGCAGTGAGGGACTAGCGGGAACCGGGGAGCTGTTTTTT. Amino acid sequence: CASSEGLAGTGELFF.

The V and J genes are TRBV9 and TRBJ2-1; no clear D gene. CDR3 size: 13 residues. Per the germline V gene, CDR1 is SGDLS and CDR2 is YYNGEE. The V end lost 0 bases, the J end lost 2 bases, and 3 bases lay between the germline ends. The CDR3 loop is CASSVGTYNEQFF. The DNA for the CDR3 is TGTGCCAGCAGCGTAGGTACCTACAATGAGCAGTTCTTC.

The chain links TRBV2 to TRBJ2-5; D is uncertain. Germline-derived CDR1 and CDR2 are SNHLY and FYNNEI. Trimming shortened V by 6 bases and J by 0 bases, and 5 bases separated the two germline ends. The CDR3 is made up of 12 amino acids. The CDR3 loop reads CASRSYQETQYF. CDR3 bases: TGTGCCAGCAGGTCGTACCAAGAGACCCAGTACTTC.

The chain has TRBV6-1 and TRBJ2-2; 9 positions match TRBD1. After removal of 3 bases from V and 6 bases from J, the junction contained 8 bases not matched to a gene. This CDR3 is built from 16 residues. Germline V gives CDR1 MNHNS, CDR2 SASEGT. CDR3 sequence: CASSDPGQGLAGELFF. The CDR3 nucleotides read TGTGCCAGCAGTGACCCCGGACAGGGGCTCGCCGGGGAGCTGTTTTTT.

The rearrangement links TRBV6-5 to TRBJ1-1; TRBD1 is a possible D gene (5 bases). The CDR3 loop spans 12 amino acids. Trimming removed 11 bases from V and 1 base from J, with 11 bases in between. The V gene's germline CDR1 is MNHEY and CDR2 SVGAGI. CDR3 bases: TGTGCCGCAGGAACAGGGAACACTGAAGCTTTCTTT. It translates to CAAGTGNTEAFF.

The V gene is TRBV2, the J gene TRBJ2-5; TRBD2 agrees at 7 bases. Germline loops: CDR1 SNHLY, CDR2 FYNNEI. The J segment lost 7 bases and the V segment lost 10 bases, leaving 15 bases of the junction unmatched. CDR3 size: 14 residues. The CDR3 DNA reads as TGTGCCATCCCCCTTGGGGGGGACCTGGGGACCCAGTACTTC. Protein sequence: CAIPLGGDLGTQYF.

The chain recombines TRBV2 with TRBJ1-3, with no clear D. The CDR3 consists of 13 residues. Per germline, CDR1 SNHLY and CDR2 FYNNEI. Deletions cut 9 bases from V and 0 bases from J, with 9 bases between. This chain's CDR3 is CASTYYSGNTIYF. The CDR3 DNA sequence: TGTGCCAGTACATATTACTCTGGAAACACCATATATTTT.

The chain links TRBV6-5 to TRBJ1-1; D not resolved. The germline V gene has CDR1 MNHEY and CDR2 SVGAGI. V dropped 6 bases and J dropped 0 bases, with 11 bases sitting between them. The CDR3 spans 14 residues. In DNA, the CDR3 is TGTGCCAGCAGGACACAGCCCTTGAACACTGAAGCTTTCTTT. It encodes CASRTQPLNTEAFF.

V usage is TRBV11-2 and J usage is TRBJ1-1, with TRBD1 matching 8 bases. Per the germline V gene, CDR1 is SGHAT and CDR2 is FQNNGV. The V gene end was trimmed by 3 bases and the J gene end by 4 bases; junction bases not matched to a gene: 1. CDR3 size: 13 residues. CDR3 coding DNA: TGTGCCAGCAGCTTTGACAGGGGCACTGAAGCTTTCTTT. Translation: CASSFDRGTEAFF.

V is TRBV6-2 or TRBV6-3 and J is TRBJ2-3; tentative D call: TRBD2 (6 bases). The CDR3 is made up of 14 amino acids. Germline V gene sequence: CDR1 MNHEY, CDR2 SVGEGT. Trimming stripped 5 bases from V and 2 bases from J, with 11 bases between. The CDR3 is CASSVGLATDTQYF. In nucleotides, the CDR3 is TGTGCCAGCAGTGTGGGACTTGCCACAGATACGCAGTATTTT.

The V and J genes are TRBV11-2 and TRBJ2-2; D may be TRBD1 (6 bases). V lost 6 bases to trimming and J lost 0 bases, with 11 bases between them. The CDR3 runs 15 residues. Germline values: CDR1 SGHAT, CDR2 FQNNGV. The CDR3: CASRPGTSNTGELFF. In nucleotides, the CDR3 is TGTGCCAGCAGACCCGGGACATCGAACACCGGGGAGCTGTTTTTT.

The V call is TRBV28, the J call TRBJ1-5; D unclear. The CDR3 length is 15 residues. Trimming left V 6 bases short and J 2 bases short, with 14 bases between. Germline V gene data show CDR1 as MDHEN and CDR2 as SYDVKM. The CDR3 is CASRLRGGRNQPQHF. For the CDR3, the DNA is TGTGCCAGCAGACTTCGGGGAGGGCGCAATCAGCCCCAGCATTTT.

This clone appeared once. This chain connects TRBV2 to TRBJ1-4, with D tentatively TRBD1 (5 bases). V lost 7 bases and J 8 bases, leaving 17 bases between the germline ends. The CDR3 sequence is 14 residues long. The germline V gene encodes CDR1 SNHLY and CDR2 FYNNEI. The CDR3 coding sequence is TGTGCCAGCACCGGGGGAGGGAAGGGCGAAAAACTGTTTTTT. Translating gives CASTGGGKGEKLFF.

V is TRBV7-9 and J is TRBJ2-7; D is perhaps TRBD2 (7 bases). Germline V lookup: CDR1 SEHNR, CDR2 FQNEAQ (reference sequence). This CDR3 comprises 16 residues. The germline V and J ends were trimmed by 5 bases and 2 bases, with 19 bases remaining between them. CDR3 coding DNA: TGTGCCAGCAGCCCAAAGGGCGGGGGCTCTACCTACGAGCAGTACTTC. This gives the protein CASSPKGGGSTYEQYF.

V is TRBV5-4 and J is TRBJ1-1; 10 nucleotides agree with TRBD1. This CDR3 has 13 amino acids. The germline V gene has CDR1 SGHNT and CDR2 YYREEE (reference sequence). Trimming removed 4 bases from V and 6 bases from J; junction bases left unmatched: 3. The CDR3 sequence: CASSQTGGSEAFF. Here the CDR3 DNA reads TGTGCCAGCAGCCAGACAGGGGGCTCTGAAGCTTTCTTT.

This clone has only a few counts. This CDR3 reads CASSEWLGGNYNEQFF. The CDR3 DNA follows: TGTGCCAGCAGTGAATGGCTAGGGGGCAACTACAATGAGCAGTTCTTC. The chain recombines TRBV6-1 with TRBJ2-1; 7 bases map to TRBD1. CDR3 size: 16 residues. The germline CDR1 and CDR2 sequences are MNHNS and SASEGT. V lost 2 bases to trimming and J lost 3 bases; unmatched junction nucleotides: 7.

This clone has a handful of counts. The genes are TRBV4-1 and TRBJ1-1, with D perhaps TRBD1 (5 bases). The germline CDR1 and CDR2 sequences are MGHRA and YSYEKL. V was pared by 4 bases and J by 4 bases, with 16 bases between. The CDR3 spans 15 residues. CDR3 sequence (DNA): TGCGCCAGCAGCCTATCCCAGGGTTCAGCCACTGAAGCTTTCTTT. Translation gives CASSLSQGSATEAFF.